This TCR beta chain emerged from a study of shared T cell receptors in the human thymus. Assay used: immunoSEQ multiplex PCR; TCRdb lists only in-frame clones, some missing. The sample consists of approximately 730,000 clones, 80% to 90% of them appearing once. Germline V gene lookup returns CDR1 KGHSH and CDR2 LQKENI. The CDR3 spans 17 residues. Deletions cut 3 bases from V and 4 bases from J, with 18 bases between. The sample was also reused in another study, on human thymus T cells. That paper notes: Repertoires from thymus and blood appeared to show biased V and J gene usage.

The chain has TRBV18 and TRBJ2-2, with a possible D match to TRBD1 (5 bases). The sequence was obtained from a girl less than two years old with a congenital heart defect. The sequenced sample was thymocytes. CDR3 residues: CASSPGHQRLTTGELFF. For the CDR3, the DNA is TGTGCCAGCTCACCCGGACATCAGCGTCTAACCACCGGGGAGCTGTTTTTT.